These 24 T cell receptor beta chains were all obtained from the same sample, sequenced in a study of beta chain features in type 1 diabetes. Investigators reverse transcribed all isolated RNA, so they sequenced expressed TCRB transcripts. Profiling relied on immunoSEQ multiplex PCR, and the TCRdb table lists in-frame clones only, not all of them. Among about 320,000 clones listed, roughly 15% were seen once. The source material was central memory CD4+ T cells from blood. The origin of the receptors is a man aged 25-45 years in good health.

With respect to this clone: Mismatch with germline at one junction end may stem from a read error. The CDR3 nucleotides read TGCAGCGTCGAAGGCCTGTACAATGAGCAGTTCTTC. This gives the protein CSVEGLYNEQFF. V usage is TRBV29-1 and J usage is TRBJ2-1; D ambiguous. This CDR3 region has 12 residues. CDR1 and CDR2 from the germline V gene are SQVTM and ANQGSEA.

V and J are TRBV19 and TRBJ1-1; a possible D gene is TRBD1 (6 bases). Germline assignment: CDR1 LNHDA and CDR2 SQIVND (reference sequence). This CDR3 comprises 15 residues. V gave up 7 bases and J gave up 1 base, with 16 bases separating them. CDR3 region: CASTEVDRQNTEAFF. In DNA form, the CDR3 reads TGTGCCAGTACAGAGGTGGACAGACAGAACACTGAAGCTTTCTTT. Supplemented by reference TRBV19 and TRBJ1-1, the full variable domain reads DGGITQSPKYLFRKEGQNVTLSCEQNLNHDAMYWYRQDPGQGLRLIYYSQIVNDFQKGDIAEGYSVSREKKESFPLTVTSAQKNPTAFYLCASTEVDRQNTEAFFGQGTRLTVV.

The rearrangement joins TRBV25-1 to TRBJ1-2, with D perhaps TRBD1 (5 bases). The CDR3 totals 12 residues. The germline V gene has CDR1 MGHDK and CDR2 SYGVNS. V was cut by 6 bases and J by 2 bases, with 7 bases left in between. The chain's CDR3 is CASRGLNYGYTF. CDR3 nucleotide sequence: TGTGCCAGCAGGGGACTGAACTATGGCTACACCTTC.

This clone was counted a few times. The chain links TRBV4-1 to TRBJ2-2; the D gene is possibly TRBD2 (5 bases). The CDR3 is 15 residues long. Trimming removed 0 bases at V and 7 bases at J, with 12 bases between. The V gene's germline CDR1 is MGHRA and CDR2 YSYEKL. CDR3 sequence (DNA): TGCGCCAGCAGCCAAGATTTCGGGGTCGGCGGGGAGCTGTTTTTT. Its protein is CASSQDFGVGGELFF.

This clone has more than one count but fewer than ten. The chain employs TRBV6-1 and TRBJ2-7, with 10 bases identical to TRBD1. From germline, CDR1 is MNHNS and CDR2 SASEGT. The V and J ends lost 5 bases and 2 bases, in that order; junction bases with no gene match: 6. This CDR3 has 15 residues. CDR3 sequence: CASSLDRGDPYEQYF. CDR3 nucleotides: TGTGCCAGCAGTTTGGACAGGGGGGACCCCTACGAGCAGTACTTC.

The chain joins TRBV7-2 to TRBJ2-1; D is unclear. The V and J ends lost 2 bases and 6 bases respectively, with 5 bases between them. The CDR3 covers 12 residues. The germline CDR1 and CDR2 sequences are SGHTA and FQGNSA. DNA of the CDR3: TGTGCCAGCAGCTTAACTTTCAATGAGCAGTTCTTC. This encodes CASSLTFNEQFF.

V and J are TRBV7-8 and TRBJ1-5; D ambiguous. There are 15 residues in the CDR3. Germline V gives CDR1 SGHVS, CDR2 FQNEAQ. Trimming took off 1 base at V and 1 base at J, with 8 bases between the two ends. The CDR3 DNA sequence: TGTGCCAGCAGCTTAGACCGGATAAGCAATCAGCCCCAGCATTTT. The encoded protein is CASSLDRISNQPQHF.

The table lists this clone with a few counts. The chain employs TRBV20-1 and TRBJ2-5; TRBD2 might be the D (5 bases). The CDR3 consists of 10 residues. Per the germline V gene, CDR1 is DFQATT and CDR2 is SNEGSKA (reference sequence). V was shortened by 7 bases and J by 5 bases, with 8 bases between the two germline ends. The CDR3 region has the DNA TGCAGTGGGGAGTGGGAGACCCAGTACTTC. It specifies CSGEWETQYF.

This clone was counted between two and nine times. This chain joins TRBV7-2 and TRBJ2-3, with a weak D call TRBD2 (6 bases). V gave up 2 bases and J gave up 0 bases, with 9 bases separating them. In germline, CDR1 is SGHTA, CDR2 FQGNSA. The CDR3 has 15 amino acids. CDR3 loop: CASSLSGTSTDTQYF. CDR3 coding DNA: TGTGCCAGCAGCTTATCGGGGACTAGCACAGATACGCAGTATTTT.

The chain recombines TRBV7-8 with TRBJ1-3; TRBD1 matches 8 bases. This CDR3 is built from 16 residues. Trimming removed 3 bases from V and 0 bases from J; junction bases left unmatched: 4. Germline-derived CDR1 and CDR2 are SGHVS and FQNEAQ. The CDR3 bases are TGTGCCAGCAGCTTTCCAACAGGGGGCTCTGGAAACACCATATATTTT. It is translated as CASSFPTGGSGNTIYF.

V is TRBV7-8 and J is TRBJ2-3, with 14 nucleotides matching TRBD2. The CDR3 contains 16 residues. Germline V gene data show CDR1 as SGHVS and CDR2 as FQNEAQ. After removal of 4 bases from V and 3 bases from J, the junction contained 3 bases not matched to a gene. The CDR3 spells CASSSGTSGGTDTQYF. For the CDR3, the DNA is TGTGCCAGCAGCTCCGGGACTAGCGGGGGAACAGATACGCAGTATTTT.

J is TRBJ1-3 and V is TRBV7-9; D not certain. Germline loops: CDR1 SEHNR, CDR2 FQNEAQ (reference sequence). The ends were cut back, 5 bases at V and 2 bases at J, with 7 bases in the middle. The CDR3 loop spans 13 amino acids. DNA for the CDR3: TGTGCCAGCAGCCCTACCGCTGGAAACACCATATATTTT. This codes for CASSPTAGNTIYF.

The chain couples TRBV6-5 to TRBJ1-2; 9 nucleotides agree with TRBD1. Germline V gene sequence: CDR1 MNHEY, CDR2 SVGAGI. Trimming removed 6 bases from V and 6 bases from J; junction bases left unmatched: 11. CDR3 length: 15 amino acids. The CDR3 spells CASRPSRDREHGYTF. CDR3 nucleotides: TGTGCCAGCAGGCCATCCCGGGACAGGGAACATGGCTACACCTTC.

The genes are TRBV11-2 and TRBJ2-2; a possible D gene is TRBD2 (6 bases). Looked up from germline, CDR1 is SGHAT and CDR2 is FQNNGV. This CDR3 is 15 amino acids long. V was clipped by 3 bases and J by 5 bases, with 13 bases between them. The DNA of the CDR3 is TGTGCCAGCAGCTTCTGGGGGGTTGGAACCGGGGAGCTGTTTTTT. Translated: CASSFWGVGTGELFF.

A few counts support this clone. This chain joins TRBV9 and TRBJ2-5, with 10 bases matching TRBD2. V lost 3 bases and J lost 3; bases outside the gene matches: 5. The CDR3 contains 15 residues. The germline V gene encodes CDR1 SGDLS and CDR2 YYNGEE. CDR3 residues: CASSAAGGLKETQYF. The CDR3 DNA reads TGTGCCAGCAGCGCAGCGGGGGGGCTAAAAGAGACCCAGTACTTC.

This chain uses TRBV7-2 with TRBJ1-2; 7 bases fit TRBD1. The CDR3 is made up of 15 amino acids. Germline V gives CDR1 SGHTA, CDR2 FQGNSA. Trimming cost V 1 base and J 4 bases; bases outside gene matches: 6. CDR3 protein: CASSLDLRTGYGYTF. The CDR3 DNA reads as TGTGCCAGCAGCTTAGACCTTCGGACAGGCTATGGCTACACCTTC.

Only a few counts were recorded for this clone. The V gene is TRBV2, the J gene TRBJ1-2; possible D gene TRBD1, 5 bases. Germline V lookup: CDR1 SNHLY, CDR2 FYNNEI. Between the trimmed V and J ends, which lost 7 bases and 9 bases, there was a span of 18 bases. The CDR3 is made up of 13 amino acids. The CDR3 reads CASIATAYMRYTF. Written as DNA, the CDR3 is TGTGCCAGCATCGCGACAGCCTATATGCGCTACACCTTC.

The sample holds a few counts of this clone. The rearrangement uses TRBV7-6 and TRBJ2-5; TRBD2 matches 7 bases. The CDR3 is made up of 16 amino acids. The germline gives CDR1 SGHVS, CDR2 FNYEAQ. The V gene end was trimmed by 1 base and the J gene end by 5 bases; junction bases not matched to a gene: 10. CDR3 protein: CASSLGGGRREETQYF. The CDR3 region has the DNA TGTGCCAGCAGCTTAGGTGGCGGGAGACGTGAGGAGACCCAGTACTTC. The complete variable domain, with remaining parts taken from reference TRBV7-6 and TRBJ2-5, reads GAGVSQSPRYKVTKRGQDVALRCDPISGHVSLYWYRQALGQGPEFLTYFNYEAQQDKSGLPNDRFSAERPEGSISTLTIQRTEQRDSAMYRCASSLGGGRREETQYFGPGTRLLVL.

The V gene is TRBV2, the J gene TRBJ1-6; D uncertain. The germline V gene has CDR1 SNHLY and CDR2 FYNNEI. V was pared by 4 bases and J by 7 bases, with 8 bases between. The CDR3 has 13 amino acids. The CDR3 is CASSADYNSPLHF. In DNA, the CDR3 is TGTGCCAGCAGTGCTGACTACAATTCACCCCTCCACTTT.

The chain employs TRBV7-8 and TRBJ2-5; TRBD2 is a possible D gene (5 bases). CDR1 SGHVS and CDR2 FQNEAQ come from the germline V gene. This CDR3 has 13 residues. The V gene lost 5 bases and the J gene lost 1 base, with 8 bases spanning the gap. The CDR3 DNA is TGTGCCAGCAGCCCCGGACTCCAAGAGACCCAGTACTTC. It encodes CASSPGLQETQYF.

The V gene is TRBV5-4, the J gene TRBJ2-7; 9 bases fit TRBD1. The germline CDR1 and CDR2 sequences are SGHNT and YYREEE (reference sequence). The CDR3 is 15 amino acids. The CDR3 sequence is CASSQPGQGPYEQYV. The CDR3 DNA sequence: TGCGCCAGCAGCCAACCGGGACAGGGTCCCTACGAGCAGTACGTC.

This clone was observed a handful of times. The chain has TRBV7-2 and TRBJ2-1, with TRBD1 matching 8 bases. Germline loops: CDR1 SGHTA, CDR2 FQGNSA. The CDR3 spans 14 residues. Trimming took 5 bases from V and 2 from J; bases not matched to a gene: 2. For the CDR3, the DNA is TGTGCCAGCAGCGGGGACAGGACCTACAATGAGCAGTTCTTC. It codes for CASSGDRTYNEQFF.

This clone was detected ten times or more. V usage is TRBV29-1 and J usage is TRBJ2-3; a possible D gene is TRBD2 (6 bases). CDR1 SQVTM and CDR2 ANQGSEA come from the germline V gene. V dropped 3 bases and J dropped 4 bases, with 20 bases sitting between them. The CDR3 has 16 amino acids. The CDR3 loop is CSVDKRLATTADTQYF. The DNA of the CDR3 is TGCAGCGTTGATAAGAGGCTAGCGACCACGGCAGATACGCAGTATTTT.

This clone was detected only a few times. CDR3 bases: TGTGCCAGCTCACCATTTCAGGCAGGCACTATCTCCTACAATGAGCAGTTCTTC. Its translation is CASSPFQAGTISYNEQFF. The chain recombines TRBV18 with TRBJ2-1; D is unclear. The V gene's germline CDR1 is KGHSH and CDR2 LQKENI. V shed 2 bases and J shed 0 bases, with 17 bases lying between them. The CDR3 length is 18 residues.